These 15 T cell receptor beta chains came from one sample sequenced in a study of blood T cells in healthy people across ages. Alongside a J-beta primer mix, a sample-barcoded 5' primer served in a second PCR lasting about 7 to 11 cycles. MiXCR was run by TCRdb on the 5' RACE reads, yielding one entry per CDR3 protein. Among approximately 800,000 distinct CDR3 sequences listed, roughly 35% were seen once. Sequenced: blood. The receptors come from a man younger than 35 in good health.

This clonotype was counted only a few times. This chain joins TRBV27 and TRBJ1-2; 10 positions agree with TRBD1. There are 17 residues in the CDR3. Germline assignment: CDR1 MNHEY and CDR2 SMNVEV (reference sequence). V dropped 5 bases and J dropped 4; count of bases not matched to a gene: 13. CDR3 residues: CASSPRGGQGSGYGYTF. Here the CDR3 DNA reads TGTGCCAGCAGTCCACGCGGGGGACAGGGGAGCGGCTATGGCTACACCTTC.

This rearrangement joins TRBV7-9 to TRBJ2-2; D is unresolved. With 3 bases removed from V and 3 bases from J, the gap between germline ends came to 11 bases. Germline V CDR1 and CDR2: SEHNR, FQNEAQ (reference sequence). The CDR3 contains 15 residues. The chain's CDR3 is CASSLLTRDTGELFF. The CDR3 DNA sequence: TGTGCCAGCAGCTTGCTCACCCGGGACACCGGGGAGCTGTTTTTT.

The chain carries TRBV5-1 and TRBJ2-7; TRBD2 agrees at 7 bases. The CDR3 is 16 amino acids. Per germline, CDR1 SGHRS and CDR2 YFSETQ. V was pared by 6 bases and J by 0 bases, with 12 bases of the junction left unmatched. CDR3 protein: CASTLAGVQSSYEQYF. The CDR3 DNA is TGCGCCAGCACCCTGGCGGGGGTCCAGAGCTCCTACGAGCAGTACTTC.

This chain uses TRBV12-3 or TRBV12-4 with TRBJ1-5; D unresolved. V lost 11 bases and J 3 bases, leaving 17 bases between the germline ends. This CDR3 is built from 14 residues. The CDR3 sequence is CAGTGGQDNQPQHF. CDR3 sequence (DNA): TGTGCCGGCACCGGTGGGCAGGACAATCAGCCCCAGCATTTT.

This sequence joins TRBV5-6 and TRBJ2-3; 10 bases map to TRBD2. This CDR3 comprises 17 residues. Trimming at V came to 2 bases and at J to 5 bases, leaving 11 bases not matched to a gene. The germline V gene encodes CDR1 SGHDT and CDR2 YYEEEE. CDR3 residues: CASSFGRLAGAGDTQYF. The CDR3 bases are TGTGCCAGCAGCTTTGGGCGCCTAGCGGGGGCAGGAGATACGCAGTATTTT.

This clonotype was found many times. J is TRBJ2-1 and V is TRBV5-5; D call uncertain. Trimming pared 2 bases from V and 0 bases from J, leaving 6 bases between. The germline CDR1 and CDR2 sequences are SGHKS and YYEKEE (reference sequence). There are 14 residues in the CDR3. This chain's CDR3 is CASSFLSSYNEQFF. CDR3 coding DNA: TGTGCCAGCAGCTTTTTAAGCTCCTACAATGAGCAGTTCTTC.

Ten or more counts support this clonotype. J is TRBJ2-3 and V is TRBV6-1; tentative D call: TRBD2 (6 bases). Trimming left V 2 bases short and J 7 bases short, with 13 bases between. CDR1 MNHNS and CDR2 SASEGT come from the germline V gene. The CDR3 is 14 amino acids. CDR3 protein: CASSETWGDNTQYF. In nucleotides, the CDR3 is TGTGCCAGCAGTGAAACCTGGGGGGATAATACGCAGTATTTT.

This clonotype was seen a handful of times. The chain couples TRBV28 to TRBJ1-1; perhaps TRBD1 as D (6 bases). V was cut by 2 bases and J by 4 bases, with 14 bases left in between. Germline-derived CDR1 and CDR2 are MDHEN and SYDVKM. This CDR3 has 15 amino acids. Here the CDR3 DNA reads TGTGCCAGCAGTTTAGAGCCGGGGGCGCCCACTGAAGCTTTCTTT. Protein sequence: CASSLEPGAPTEAFF.

About this clonotype itself: A much larger clone lies one base from this, so it may be a read error. V and J are TRBV2 and TRBJ1-2; D is possibly TRBD1 (5 bases). The CDR3 is 15 residues long. Germline V gene lookup returns CDR1 SNHLY and CDR2 FYNNEI. CDR3 region: CASIPRAGSNYGYAF. The CDR3 bases are TGTGCCAGCATCCCACGCGCAGGGTCTAACTATGGCTACGCCTTC. Full variable domain (outside the CDR3, taken from reference TRBV2 and TRBJ1-2): EPEVTQTPSHQVTQMGQEVILRCVPISNHLYFYWYRQILGQKVEFLVSFYNNEISEKSEIFDDQFSVERPDGSNFTLKIRSTKLEDSAMYFCASIPRAGSNYGYAFGSGTRLTVV.

The J gene is TRBJ1-2, the V gene TRBV7-2, with D unresolved. V was clipped by 0 bases and J by 4 bases, with 15 bases between them. In germline, CDR1 is SGHTA, CDR2 FQGNSA. The CDR3 contains 16 residues. DNA for the CDR3: TGTGCCAGCAGCTTAGCGCCCGGCTCCAGACCCTATGGCTACACCTTC. This codes for CASSLAPGSRPYGYTF.

The chain has TRBV7-9 and TRBJ2-1; 11 nucleotides match TRBD1. CDR1 SEHNR and CDR2 FQNEAQ come from the germline V gene (reference sequence). The CDR3 spans 15 residues. The V segment lost 5 bases and the J segment 12 bases; nucleotides outside the gene matches: 12. The chain's CDR3 is CASSLNSGTGGRQFF. The CDR3 DNA reads as TGTGCCAGCAGCCTCAACTCCGGGACAGGGGGAAGGCAGTTCTTC.

The chain employs TRBV9 and TRBJ1-2, with 9 nucleotides matching TRBD1. The CDR3 loop spans 14 amino acids. V shed 4 bases and J 4 bases; nucleotides not matched to a gene: 5. Germline CDR1 reads SGDLS; CDR2 reads YYNGEE. The DNA for the CDR3 is TGTGCCAGCAGCAGCTTGACAGGGGGCTATGGCTACACCTTC. Encoded protein: CASSSLTGGYGYTF.

This clonotype was detected a few times. V and J are TRBV20-1 and TRBJ1-6; 8 nucleotides align to TRBD1. CDR1 and CDR2 (germline): DFQATT, SNEGSKA (reference sequence). V was clipped by 6 bases and J by 8 bases; unmatched bases: 6. The CDR3 totals 13 residues. The CDR3 region is CSADRGGDSPLHF. In DNA form, the CDR3 reads TGCAGTGCCGACAGGGGAGGGGATTCACCCCTCCACTTT.

The rearrangement links TRBV12-3 or TRBV12-4 to TRBJ1-1; D is unresolved. Trimming took 8 bases from V and 1 from J, leaving 8 bases between them. The CDR3 is 12 amino acids. Here the CDR3 DNA reads TGTGCCAGCTTGATCGCGAACACTGAAGCTTTCTTT. This gives the protein CASLIANTEAFF.

This clonotype was seen once. Given a much more abundant clone one base away, this may be a read error. The chain carries TRBV7-2 and TRBJ2-2; D remains unclear. The CDR3 runs 12 residues. Germline V gene lookup returns CDR1 SGHTA and CDR2 FQGNSA. V was cut by 1 base and J by 7 bases, with 4 bases left in between. The CDR3 loop is CASSLDDGELFF. In DNA, the CDR3 is TGTGCCAGCAGCTTAGATGACGGGGAGCTGTTTTTT.